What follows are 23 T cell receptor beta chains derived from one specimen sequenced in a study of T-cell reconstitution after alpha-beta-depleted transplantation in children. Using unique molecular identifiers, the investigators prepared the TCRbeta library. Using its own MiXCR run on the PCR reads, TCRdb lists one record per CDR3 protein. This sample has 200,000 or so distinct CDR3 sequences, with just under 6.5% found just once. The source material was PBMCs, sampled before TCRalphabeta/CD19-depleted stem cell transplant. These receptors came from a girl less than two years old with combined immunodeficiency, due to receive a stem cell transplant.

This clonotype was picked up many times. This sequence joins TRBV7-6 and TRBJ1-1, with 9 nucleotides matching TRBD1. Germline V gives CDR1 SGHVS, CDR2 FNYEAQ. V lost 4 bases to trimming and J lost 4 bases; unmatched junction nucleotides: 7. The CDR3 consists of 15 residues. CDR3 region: CASSSTGGLGTEAFF. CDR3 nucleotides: TGTGCCAGCAGCTCGACAGGGGGTCTTGGCACTGAAGCTTTCTTT.

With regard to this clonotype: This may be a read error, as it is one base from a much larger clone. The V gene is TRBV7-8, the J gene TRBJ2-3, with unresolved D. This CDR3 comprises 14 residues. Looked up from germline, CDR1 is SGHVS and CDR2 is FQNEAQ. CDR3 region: CASSLIAISDTHYF. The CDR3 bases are TGTGCCAGCAGCCTTATAGCCATCTCAGATACGCACTATTTT.

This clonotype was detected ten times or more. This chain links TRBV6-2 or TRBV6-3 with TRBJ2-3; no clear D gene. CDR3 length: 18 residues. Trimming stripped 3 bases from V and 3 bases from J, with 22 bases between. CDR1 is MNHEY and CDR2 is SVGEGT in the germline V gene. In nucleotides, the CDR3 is TGTGCCAGCAGTTATCAGCCTGGTCTGGAGTCGAGGACAGATACGCAGTATTTT. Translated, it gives CASSYQPGLESRTDTQYF.

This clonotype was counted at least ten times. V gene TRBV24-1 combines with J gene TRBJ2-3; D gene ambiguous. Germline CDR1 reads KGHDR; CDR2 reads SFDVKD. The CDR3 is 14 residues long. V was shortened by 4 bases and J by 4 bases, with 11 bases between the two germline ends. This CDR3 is CATSDPDSPDTQYF. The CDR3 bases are TGTGCCACCAGTGACCCCGACTCTCCAGATACGCAGTATTTT.

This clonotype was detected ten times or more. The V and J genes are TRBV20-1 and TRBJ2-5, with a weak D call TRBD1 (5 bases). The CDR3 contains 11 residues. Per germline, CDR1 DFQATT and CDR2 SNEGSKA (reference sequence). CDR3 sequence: CSEQVEETQYF. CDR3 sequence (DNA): TGCAGCGAACAGGTCGAAGAGACCCAGTACTTC.

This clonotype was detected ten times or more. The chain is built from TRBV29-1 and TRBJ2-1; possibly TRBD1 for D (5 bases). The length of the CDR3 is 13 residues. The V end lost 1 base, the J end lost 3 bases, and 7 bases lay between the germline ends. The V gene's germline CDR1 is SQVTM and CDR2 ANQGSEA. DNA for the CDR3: TGCAGCGTTGAAGGACAGTTCTACAATGAGCAGTTCTTC. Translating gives CSVEGQFYNEQFF.

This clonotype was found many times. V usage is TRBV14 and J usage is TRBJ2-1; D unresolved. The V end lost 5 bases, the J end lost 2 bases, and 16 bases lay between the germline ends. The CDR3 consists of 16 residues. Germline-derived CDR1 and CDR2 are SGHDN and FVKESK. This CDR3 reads CASSKRWGNPYNEQFF. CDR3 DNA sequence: TGTGCCAGCAGCAAAAGATGGGGAAACCCCTACAATGAGCAGTTCTTC.

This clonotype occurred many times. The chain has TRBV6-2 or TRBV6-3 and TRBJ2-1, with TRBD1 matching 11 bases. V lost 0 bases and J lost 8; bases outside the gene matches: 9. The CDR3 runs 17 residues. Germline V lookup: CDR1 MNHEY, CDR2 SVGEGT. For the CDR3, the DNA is TGTGCCAGCAGTTACTCGGCCACGGGACAGGGGGGCGATGAGCAGTTCTTC. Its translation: CASSYSATGQGGDEQFF.

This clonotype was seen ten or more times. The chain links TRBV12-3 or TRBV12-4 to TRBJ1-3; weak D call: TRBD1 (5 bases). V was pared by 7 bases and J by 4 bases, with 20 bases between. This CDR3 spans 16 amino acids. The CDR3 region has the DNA TGTGCCAGCACCCAGACTCGGCAGGGACGAGGAAACACCATATATTTT. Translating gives CASTQTRQGRGNTIYF.

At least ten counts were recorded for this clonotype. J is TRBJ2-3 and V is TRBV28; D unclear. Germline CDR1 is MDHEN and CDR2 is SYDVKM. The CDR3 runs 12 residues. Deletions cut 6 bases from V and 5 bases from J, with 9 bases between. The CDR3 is CASRPTQDTQYF. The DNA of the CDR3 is TGTGCCAGCAGACCGACGCAAGATACGCAGTATTTT. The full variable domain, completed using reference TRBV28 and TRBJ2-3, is DVKVTQSSRYLVKRTGEKVFLECVQDMDHENMFWYRQDPGLGLRLIYFSYDVKMKEKGDIPEGYSVSREKKERFSLILESASTNQTSMYLCASRPTQDTQYFGPGTRLTVL.

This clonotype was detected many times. In nucleotides, the CDR3 is TGTGCCAGCAGCTTAGACCAGGAGGCACGCACAGATACGCAGTATTTT. Translation: CASSLDQEARTDTQYF. The chain uses TRBV13 and TRBJ2-3, with D possibly being TRBD2 (5 bases). V gave up 1 base and J gave up 1 base, with 12 bases separating them. Germline V gene data show CDR1 as PRHDT and CDR2 as FYEKMQ (reference sequence). This CDR3 has 16 amino acids.

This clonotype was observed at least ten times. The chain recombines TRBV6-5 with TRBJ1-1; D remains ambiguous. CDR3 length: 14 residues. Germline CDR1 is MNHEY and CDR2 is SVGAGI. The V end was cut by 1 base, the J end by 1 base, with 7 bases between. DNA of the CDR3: TGTGCCAGCAGTTACTGGAGGGCGAACACTGAAGCTTTCTTT. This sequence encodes CASSYWRANTEAFF.

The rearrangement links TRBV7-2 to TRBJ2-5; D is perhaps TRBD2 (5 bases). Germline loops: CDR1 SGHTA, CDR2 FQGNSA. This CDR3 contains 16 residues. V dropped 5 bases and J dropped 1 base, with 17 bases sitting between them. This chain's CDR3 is CASSTTGREFQETQYF. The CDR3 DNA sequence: TGTGCCAGCAGCACTACTGGTAGGGAGTTCCAAGAGACCCAGTACTTC.

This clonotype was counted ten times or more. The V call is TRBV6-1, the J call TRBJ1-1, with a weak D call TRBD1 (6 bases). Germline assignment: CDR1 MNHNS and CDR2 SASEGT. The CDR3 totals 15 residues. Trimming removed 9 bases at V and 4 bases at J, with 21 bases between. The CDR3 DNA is TGTGCCAGTTTAAGGACAGCCTTTTCCGCCACTGAAGCTTTCTTT. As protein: CASLRTAFSATEAFF.

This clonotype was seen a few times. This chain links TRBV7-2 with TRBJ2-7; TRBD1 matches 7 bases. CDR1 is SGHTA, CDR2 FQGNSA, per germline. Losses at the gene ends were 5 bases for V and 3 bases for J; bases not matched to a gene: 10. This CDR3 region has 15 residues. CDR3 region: CASSQYRGVSYEQYF. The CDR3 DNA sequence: TGTGCCAGCAGCCAATACAGGGGAGTGAGCTACGAGCAGTACTTC. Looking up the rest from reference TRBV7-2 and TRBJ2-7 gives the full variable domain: GAGVSQSPSNKVTEKGKDVELRCDPISGHTALYWYRQSLGQGLEFLIYFQGNSAPDKSGLPSDRFSAERTGGSVSTLTIQRTQQEDSAVYLCASSQYRGVSYEQYFGPGTRLTVT.

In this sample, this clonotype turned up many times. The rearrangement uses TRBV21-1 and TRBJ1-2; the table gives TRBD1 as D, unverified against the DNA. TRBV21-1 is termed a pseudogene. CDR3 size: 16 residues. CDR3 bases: TGTGCCAGCAGCAAAGCGCACAGGGGGGCTAACTATGGCTACACCTTC. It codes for CASSKAHRGANYGYTF.

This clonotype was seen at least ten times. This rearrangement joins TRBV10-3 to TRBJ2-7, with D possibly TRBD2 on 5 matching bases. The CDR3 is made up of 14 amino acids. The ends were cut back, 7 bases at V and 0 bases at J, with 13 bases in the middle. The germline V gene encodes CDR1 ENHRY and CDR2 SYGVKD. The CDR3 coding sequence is TGTGCCATCAAGGGAGACATGAGCTCCTACGAGCAGTACTTC. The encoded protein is CAIKGDMSSYEQYF.

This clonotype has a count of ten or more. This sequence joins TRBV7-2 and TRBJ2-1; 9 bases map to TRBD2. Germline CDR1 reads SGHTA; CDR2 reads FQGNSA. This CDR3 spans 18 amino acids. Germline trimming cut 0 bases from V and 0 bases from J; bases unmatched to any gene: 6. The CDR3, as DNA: TGTGCCAGCAGCTTAGCCCTAGCGGGGCCGAGCTCCTACAATGAGCAGTTCTTC. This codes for CASSLALAGPSSYNEQFF.

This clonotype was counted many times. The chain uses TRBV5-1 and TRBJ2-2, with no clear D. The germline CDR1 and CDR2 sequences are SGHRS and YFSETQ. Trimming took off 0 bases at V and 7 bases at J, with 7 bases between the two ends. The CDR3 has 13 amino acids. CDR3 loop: CASSLVVSGELFF. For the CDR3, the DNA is TGCGCCAGCAGCTTGGTGGTGAGCGGGGAGCTGTTTTTT.

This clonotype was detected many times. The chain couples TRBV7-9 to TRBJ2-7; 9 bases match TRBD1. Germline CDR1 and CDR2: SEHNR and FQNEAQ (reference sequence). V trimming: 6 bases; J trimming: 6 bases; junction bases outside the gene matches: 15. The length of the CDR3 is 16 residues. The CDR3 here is CASSAGTGLHFGEQYF. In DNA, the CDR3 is TGTGCCAGCAGTGCCGGGACAGGGCTTCATTTTGGCGAGCAGTACTTC.

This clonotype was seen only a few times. The CDR3 DNA reads TGTGCCAGCGGTGGGGTCCTCTACGAGCAGTACTTC. Protein sequence: CASGGVLYEQYF. The V and J genes are TRBV28 and TRBJ2-7, with D hard to call. Germline CDR1 and CDR2: MDHEN and SYDVKM. The CDR3 runs to 12 residues. The V end lost 8 bases, the J end lost 3 bases, and 11 bases lay between the germline ends.

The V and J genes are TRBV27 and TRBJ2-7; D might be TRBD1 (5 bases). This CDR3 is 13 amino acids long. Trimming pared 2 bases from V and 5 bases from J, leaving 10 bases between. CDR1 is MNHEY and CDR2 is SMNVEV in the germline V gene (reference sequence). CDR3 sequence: CASSLPPGNEQYF. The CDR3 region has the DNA TGTGCCAGCAGTTTACCTCCAGGGAACGAGCAGTACTTC.

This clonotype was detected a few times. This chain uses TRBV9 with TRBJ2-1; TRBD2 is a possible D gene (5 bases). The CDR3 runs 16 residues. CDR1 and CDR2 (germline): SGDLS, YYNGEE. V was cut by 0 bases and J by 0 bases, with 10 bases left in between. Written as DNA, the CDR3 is TGTGCCAGCAGCGTAGTTCGGGGAAACTCCTACAATGAGCAGTTCTTC. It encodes CASSVVRGNSYNEQFF.